The T cell receptor beta chain under discussion was sequenced for a study of OX40 agonist ivuxolimab in advanced cancers. This clone was seen many times. Libraries were prepared by immunoSEQ multiplex PCR; TCRdb keeps only in-frame clonotypes and omits some of them. In the table there are about 76,000 clones, about 89% of which are singletons. This CDR3 comprises 11 residues. Germline-derived CDR1 and CDR2 are SGHTS and YDEGEE. Trimming took off 4 bases at V and 8 bases at J, with 9 bases between the two ends. V usage is TRBV5-8 and J usage is TRBJ1-2; D is unresolved. The sequences come from CD4+ or CD8+ T cells sorted from blood, collected in a trial of the OX40 agonist ivuxolimab. The TCR comes from an adult with an advanced solid tumor such as melanoma, head and neck, liver or kidney cancer. CDR3: CASSPSWGYTF. The CDR3 bases are TGTGCCAGCAGCCCTTCATGGGGCTACACCTTC.